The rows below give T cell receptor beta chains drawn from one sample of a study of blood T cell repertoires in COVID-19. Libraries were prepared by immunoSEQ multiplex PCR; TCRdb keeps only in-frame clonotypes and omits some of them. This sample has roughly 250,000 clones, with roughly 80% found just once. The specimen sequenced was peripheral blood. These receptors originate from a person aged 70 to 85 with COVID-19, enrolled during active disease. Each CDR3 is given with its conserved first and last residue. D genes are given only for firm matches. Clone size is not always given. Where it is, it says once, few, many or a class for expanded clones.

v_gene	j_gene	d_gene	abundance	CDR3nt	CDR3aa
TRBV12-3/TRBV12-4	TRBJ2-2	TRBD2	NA	TGTGCCAGCGGACTAGCGGGATTCGGGGAGCTGTTTTTT	CASGLAGFGELFF
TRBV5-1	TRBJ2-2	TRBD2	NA	TGCGCCAGCAGCTTTTCTAGCGGAGGGACCGGGGAGCTGTTTTTT	CASSFSSGGTGELFF
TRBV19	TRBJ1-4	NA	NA	TGTGCCAGTAGAAAGCGGGCCTCATGGGAGGTAAAACTGTTTTTT	CASRKRASWEVKLFF
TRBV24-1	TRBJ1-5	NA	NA	TGTGCCACCGGAGGGACTCGGAGCAATCAGCCCCAGCATTTT	CATGGTRSNQPQHF
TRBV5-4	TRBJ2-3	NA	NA	TGTGCCAGCAGCTCCACGTCGGCAGATACGCAGTATTTT	CASSSTSADTQYF
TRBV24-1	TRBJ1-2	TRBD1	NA	TGTGCCACCAGCCAACCCGGGACAGGGCGCGGCTACACCTTC	CATSQPGTGRGYTF
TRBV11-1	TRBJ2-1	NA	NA	TGTGCCAGCAGGGGAACCTCGGACAGAGAGCAGTTCTTC	CASRGTSDREQFF
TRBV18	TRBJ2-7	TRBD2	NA	TGTGCCAGCTCACCTATTAGTACTAGCGGGAGATGGGAAAACGAGCAGTACTTC	CASSPISTSGRWENEQYF
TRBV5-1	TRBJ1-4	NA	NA	TGCGCCAGCAGCCCAATTCCGGGTGTAACTAATGAAAAACTGTTTTTT	CASSPIPGVTNEKLFF
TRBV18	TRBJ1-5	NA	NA	TGTGCCAGCTCACCTGAGAGGGCTACCTATAGCAATCAGCCCCAGCATTTT	CASSPERATYSNQPQHF
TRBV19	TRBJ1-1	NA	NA	TGTGCCAGTAGTTGGGGAGGGGGAAGGACTGAAGCTTTCTTT	CASSWGGGRTEAFF
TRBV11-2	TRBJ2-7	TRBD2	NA	TGTGCCAGCAGCTTAGCTAGCGGGCGTCACGAGCAGTACTTC	CASSLASGRHEQYF
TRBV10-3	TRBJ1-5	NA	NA	TGTGCCATCAGTGAAGCAAGCAATCAGCCCCAGCATTTT	CAISEASNQPQHF
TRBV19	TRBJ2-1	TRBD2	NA	TGTGCCAGTTCACTGGCTGGTTGGCTAGCGGGGGGTTTTAATGAGCAGTTCTTC	CASSLAGWLAGGFNEQFF
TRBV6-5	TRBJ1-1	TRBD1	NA	TGTGCCATTGGACAGGGGGCTGAAGCTTTCTTT	CAIGQGAEAFF
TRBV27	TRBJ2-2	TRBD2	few	TGTGCCAGCAACGGACTAGCGGGAGTGAGCGGGGAGCTGTTTTTT	CASNGLAGVSGELFF
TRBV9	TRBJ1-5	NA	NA	TGTGCCAGCAGCCGAAATCTGGCCAGTCAGCCCCAGCATTTT	CASSRNLASQPQHF
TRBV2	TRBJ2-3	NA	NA	TGTGCCAGCATGAGGGGGGGCATCAGCACAGATACGCAGTATTTT	CASMRGGISTDTQYF
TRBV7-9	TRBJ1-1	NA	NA	TGTGCCAGCAATAAAAACAGGGTGGACACTGAAGCTTTCTTT	CASNKNRVDTEAFF
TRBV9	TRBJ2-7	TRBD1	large	TGTGCCAGCAGCACCTTGGTTCTGGGGACAGGAGACTACGAGCAGTACTTC	CASSTLVLGTGDYEQYF
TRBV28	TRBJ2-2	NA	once	TGTGCCAGCAACTCCTTAGACAGGATGGGCGGGGAGCTGTTTTTT	CASNSLDRMGGELFF
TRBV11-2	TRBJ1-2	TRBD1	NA	TGTGCCAGCAGCTCCGACAGGGGTGACTATGGCTACACCTTC	CASSSDRGDYGYTF
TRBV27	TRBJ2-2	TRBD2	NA	TGTGCCAGCAGTTTAGAACTAGCGGGGGGGCGTCACGGGGAGCTGTTTTTT	CASSLELAGGRHGELFF